This T cell receptor beta chain was documented in a study of shared clonotypes between healthy human individuals. Study outcomes and limitations: Naive CD4 clonotypes were shared across a handful of donors at roughly 5.5%.

CD45RO-negative CD8 cells positively selected for CCR7 made up the naive population, which excluded terminally differentiated effector memory CD45RA+ cells. Only Caucasian adults living in Nashville, Tennessee made up the donor group. The authors loaded 200 ng DNA, 30,000 to 35,000 T cell genomes, into sorted-subset replicate PCRs. Some clones are missing from TCRdb's copy, which holds only in-frame ones; the method was immunoSEQ multiplex PCR. The profile shows fewer than 700,000 clones, approximately 95% of them singletons. This CDR3 has 16 residues. The V and J ends lost 3 bases and 4 bases, in that order; junction bases with no gene match: 7. The germline V gene encodes CDR1 MDHEN and CDR2 SYDVKM. This clone came up once. Its target is not known.

This receptor was identified in a woman in her thirties in good health. The sequencing input was naive CD8+ T cells sorted from blood. The chain has TRBV28 and TRBJ2-2, with 8 bases lining up with TRBD1. The CDR3 protein is CASSFPGTGATGELFF. The DNA of the CDR3 is TGTGCCAGCAGTTTCCCCGGGACAGGAGCCACCGGGGAGCTGTTTTTT.